Below, 21 T cell receptor beta chains from the same sample are listed, as sequenced in a study of blood T cells in healthy people across ages. Through a sample-barcoded 5' primer and a J-beta primer mix, a second PCR was run for 7 to 11 cycles. Each CDR3 protein is one row after TCRdb ran MiXCR on the 5' RACE reads. The table includes over a million distinct CDR3 sequences, roughly 60% detected once. The sequencing sample was made of blood. These receptors were obtained from a man younger than 35 in good health.

The V call is TRBV2, the J call TRBJ2-1; D possibly matches TRBD1 or TRBD2 (6 bases each). CDR1 SNHLY and CDR2 FYNNEI come from the germline V gene. V lost 6 bases, J lost 6 bases, and 9 bases lay in between. The CDR3 is 12 residues long. CDR3 loop: CASSGGRNEQFF. CDR3 bases: TGTGCCAGCAGCGGGGGCCGCAATGAGCAGTTCTTC.

The V call is TRBV9, the J call TRBJ2-1; 9 nucleotides match TRBD2. The ends lost 3 bases at V and 7 bases at J; junction bases unmatched: 23. CDR1 SGDLS and CDR2 YYNGEE come from the germline V gene. The CDR3 has 20 amino acids. The CDR3 sequence: CASSDPRGRGGLALLNEQFF. The CDR3 bases are TGTGCCAGCAGCGACCCGAGGGGCCGAGGGGGACTAGCCCTTTTAAATGAGCAGTTCTTC.

The V call is TRBV5-1, the J call TRBJ1-6; no definite D call. Germline-derived CDR1 and CDR2 are SGHRS and YFSETQ. V lost 0 bases, J lost 2 bases, and 15 bases lay in between. The length of the CDR3 is 18 residues. CDR3: CASSLAEKAGPYNSPLHF. In nucleotides, the CDR3 is TGCGCCAGCAGCTTGGCCGAAAAGGCAGGCCCCTATAATTCACCCCTCCACTTT.

CDR3 nucleotide sequence: TGCGCCAGCAGCTCTGGGGGCCCGACCCGCACAGATACGCAGTATTTT. Encoded protein: CASSSGGPTRTDTQYF. The chain employs TRBV5-1 and TRBJ2-3, with a tentative D call TRBD1 (6 bases). The CDR3 contains 16 residues. Germline CDR1 is SGHRS and CDR2 is YFSETQ. V lost 3 bases and J 1 base, leaving 15 bases between the germline ends.

This clonotype was seen a few times. The V call is TRBV10-3, the J call TRBJ2-3; D could derive from TRBD1 or TRBD2 (6 bases each). This CDR3 has 16 residues. Deletions cut 2 bases from V and 1 base from J, with 13 bases between. Germline V CDR1 and CDR2: ENHRY, SYGVKD. As DNA, the CDR3 is TGTGCCATCAGTGAGGGAGGGGGAAAGGGCACAGATACGCAGTATTTT. It translates to CAISEGGGKGTDTQYF.

A few counts support this clonotype. The chain is built from TRBV7-6 and TRBJ1-1, with a possible D match to TRBD1 (6 bases). V gave up 7 bases and J gave up 1 base, with 13 bases separating them. Per germline, CDR1 SGHVS and CDR2 FNYEAQ. The CDR3 length is 14 residues. The CDR3 nucleotides are TGTGCCAGCACCTTGACAGGCTGGAACACTGAAGCTTTCTTT. Translating gives CASTLTGWNTEAFF.

CDR3 amino acids: CASSLQGGKDYEQYF. Written as DNA, the CDR3 is TGTGCCAGCAGCTTACAGGGCGGCAAGGACTACGAGCAGTACTTC. J is TRBJ2-7 and V is TRBV5-6; D perhaps matches TRBD1 (6 bases). Trimming removed 2 bases from V and 3 bases from J, with 15 bases in between. The CDR3 is made up of 15 amino acids. Germline V gene data show CDR1 as SGHDT and CDR2 as YYEEEE.

This chain joins TRBV6-5 and TRBJ1-1; weak D call: TRBD1 (5 bases). The CDR3 totals 13 residues. The germline V and J ends were trimmed by 0 bases and 11 bases, with 13 bases remaining between them. CDR1 is MNHEY and CDR2 is SVGAGI in the germline V gene. CDR3 DNA: TGTGCCAGCAGTTACTCCGGGACCATGATGGCTTTCTTT. This codes for CASSYSGTMMAFF.

The V gene is TRBV6-6, the J gene TRBJ2-1, with 9 bases matching TRBD1. This CDR3 spans 15 amino acids. CDR1 MNHNY and CDR2 SVGAGI come from the germline V gene (reference sequence). Unmatched junction bases numbered 9, after V lost 6 bases and J lost 6 bases. The CDR3 region has the DNA TGTGCCAGCAGCATTTCGGGACAGGGTATCAATGAGCAGTTCTTC. This sequence encodes CASSISGQGINEQFF.

This clonotype was picked up a small number of times. The rearrangement uses TRBV20-1 and TRBJ2-3; TRBD1 is a possible D gene (6 bases). In germline, CDR1 is DFQATT, CDR2 SNEGSKA (reference sequence). V dropped 4 bases and J dropped 4 bases, with 21 bases sitting between them. The CDR3 loop spans 16 amino acids. The CDR3 DNA follows: TGCAGTGCTAATCCCCCGGGGCAGGGGTTTGCAGATACGCAGTATTTT. Translated: CSANPPGQGFADTQYF.

V is TRBV6-2 or TRBV6-3 and J is TRBJ1-3, with D unresolved. This CDR3 is 13 amino acids long. Germline V gene data show CDR1 as MNHEY and CDR2 as SVGEGT. V gave up 0 bases and J gave up 8 bases, with 8 bases separating them. Here the CDR3 reads CASSYSRVDTIYF. The CDR3 bases are TGTGCCAGCAGTTACTCGAGGGTGGACACCATATATTTT.

The chain links TRBV10-3 to TRBJ2-7; D is unclear. V shed 7 bases and J shed 2 bases, with 9 bases lying between them. The CDR3 is 12 amino acids. From germline, CDR1 is ENHRY and CDR2 SYGVKD. CDR3 nucleotide sequence: TGTGCCATCATGGACGGTACCTACGAGCAGTACTTC. Translating gives CAIMDGTYEQYF.

The CDR3 bases are TGTGCCAGCTCACCATCCGGACAAACTAACGAGCAGTACTTC. Its translation: CASSPSGQTNEQYF. This rearrangement joins TRBV18 to TRBJ2-7; D is perhaps TRBD1 (5 bases). The CDR3 length is 14 residues. The V and J ends lost 2 bases and 5 bases respectively, with 13 bases between them. Germline V gives CDR1 KGHSH, CDR2 LQKENI.

The chain combines TRBV20-1 with TRBJ2-6, with D possibly being TRBD1 (6 bases). Germline-derived CDR1 and CDR2 are DFQATT and SNEGSKA (reference sequence). The CDR3 contains 18 residues. The germline V and J ends were trimmed by 0 bases and 0 bases, with 15 bases remaining between them. The CDR3 region has the DNA TGCAGTGCTAGAGAGGGGGCAGGGATCCTCTCTGGGGCCAACGTCCTGACTTTC. It yields the protein CSAREGAGILSGANVLTF.

The chain uses TRBV20-1 and TRBJ2-5; TRBD2 agrees at 7 bases. V dropped 3 bases and J dropped 5; count of bases not matched to a gene: 6. This CDR3 contains 13 residues. Germline CDR1 reads DFQATT; CDR2 reads SNEGSKA (reference sequence). CDR3 in DNA: TGCAGTGCTAGCCCGGCGGGGGTCGAGACCCAGTACTTC. This translates into CSASPAGVETQYF.

The CDR3 region is CASSSDSLNTEAFF. CDR3 nucleotide sequence: TGTGCCAGCAGTTCGGACAGCTTAAACACTGAAGCTTTCTTT. The chain joins TRBV12-3 or TRBV12-4 to TRBJ1-1, with D possibly matching TRBD1 (6 bases). The CDR3 is made up of 14 amino acids. V was trimmed by 4 bases and J by 2 bases, leaving 11 bases between them.

V is TRBV5-6 and J is TRBJ1-2, with 8 bases that match TRBD1. This CDR3 contains 15 residues. V lost 4 bases, J lost 4 bases, and 9 bases stayed unmatched. Germline CDR1 SGHDT, CDR2 YYEEEE. CDR3 bases: TGTGCCAGCAGCACAAAGGACAGGGAACCCTATGGCTACACCTTC. This encodes CASSTKDREPYGYTF.

V is TRBV2 and J is TRBJ2-1; D not certain. The ends were cut back, 8 bases at V and 3 bases at J, with 5 bases in the middle. The V gene's germline CDR1 is SNHLY and CDR2 FYNNEI. This CDR3 spans 11 amino acids. CDR3 region: CASLDYNEQFF. The CDR3 nucleotides read TGTGCCAGCCTGGACTACAATGAGCAGTTCTTC.

This clonotype was picked up a small number of times. The DNA for the CDR3 is TGTGCCAGCAGCCCGGGCGGCGCCCAGAAGGACATTCAGTACTTC. Translation: CASSPGGAQKDIQYF. This chain uses TRBV2 with TRBJ2-4, with D unresolved. The CDR3 covers 15 residues. CDR1 is SNHLY and CDR2 is FYNNEI in the germline V gene. The V gene lost 6 bases and the J gene lost 8 bases, with 20 bases spanning the gap.

This chain joins TRBV27 and TRBJ2-7, with D perhaps being TRBD1 or TRBD2 (5 bases each). The CDR3 spans 15 residues. The germline CDR1 and CDR2 sequences are MNHEY and SMNVEV (reference sequence). Trimming cost V 2 bases and J 2 bases, with 13 bases left between them. The CDR3 loop reads CASSLVRDGPYEQYF. In DNA, the CDR3 is TGTGCCAGCAGTTTAGTTCGGGACGGACCCTACGAGCAGTACTTC.

This chain uses TRBV4-1 with TRBJ1-1; D is unresolved. The CDR3 totals 15 residues. V gave up 1 base and J gave up 3 bases, with 12 bases separating them. Germline V CDR1 and CDR2: MGHRA, YSYEKL. CDR3 loop: CASSQVPQVHTEAFF. CDR3 DNA sequence: TGCGCCAGCAGCCAAGTTCCCCAGGTCCACACTGAAGCTTTCTTT.